A selection of T cell receptor beta chains follows, all from one sample in a study of blood T cell repertoires in COVID-19. TCRdb's copy holds only in-frame clones and misses some; the assay was immunoSEQ multiplex PCR. Among over 100,000 clones listed, 75% to 90% were seen once. Sequencing input: peripheral blood. These receptors were taken from a man between 60 and 70 years old with COVID-19, enrolled during active disease. Each CDR3 is given with its conserved first and last residue. Each record gives: clone size, D gene, J gene, V gene, CDR3 protein, CDR3 DNA. A D gene is named only where the DNA matches it firmly. Size values are once, few and many counts, or a class for expanded clones, and some rows have none.

-	-	TRBJ2-5	TRBV15	CATSVFPGQEETQYF	TGTGCCACCAGCGTATTTCCGGGACAAGAAGAGACCCAGTACTTC
-	TRBD2	TRBJ2-1	TRBV28	CALAGDNEQFF	TGTGCCTTGGCGGGGGACAATGAGCAGTTCTTC
-	-	TRBJ1-1	TRBV19	CASRRAWGETEAFF	TGTGCCAGTAGGCGGGCCTGGGGGGAAACTGAAGCTTTCTTT
-	-	TRBJ1-2	TRBV28	CASSYQGRAYTF	TGTGCCAGCAGTTATCAGGGAAGAGCCTACACCTTC
-	-	TRBJ1-2	TRBV11-2	CASSLDGEGTGYTF	TGTGCCAGCAGCTTAGATGGCGAGGGCACAGGCTACACCTTC
-	TRBD1	TRBJ2-1	TRBV6-5	CASSRRQGPKQFF	TGTGCCAGCAGTAGACGACAGGGGCCTAAGCAGTTCTTC
-	-	TRBJ2-7	TRBV3-1/TRBV3-2	CASSQTRVKGAEQYF	TGTGCCAGCAGCCAGACCAGGGTAAAAGGGGCCGAGCAGTACTTC
-	-	TRBJ2-3	TRBV5-1	CASSGGSGSTDTQYF	TGCGCCAGCAGCGGGGGGAGCGGGAGCACAGATACGCAGTATTTT
-	TRBD1	TRBJ2-2	TRBV11-1	CASSFTTGSNTGELFF	TGTGCCAGCAGCTTTACGACAGGGAGCAACACCGGGGAGCTGTTTTTT
few	-	TRBJ1-4	TRBV5-1	CASSRGGEGEKLFF	TGCGCCAGCAGCCGGGGAGGGGAGGGAGAAAAACTGTTTTTT
once	-	TRBJ1-1	TRBV2	CASSEGEARFAEAFF	TGTGCCAGCAGTGAAGGGGAGGCCAGGTTTGCTGAAGCTTTCTTT
-	TRBD2	TRBJ2-1	TRBV6-5	CASNSGGAFFEQFF	TGTGCCAGCAACAGCGGGGGGGCCTTTTTTGAGCAGTTCTTC
-	-	TRBJ2-2	TRBV9	CASSVGPRVPDTGELFF	TGTGCCAGCAGCGTAGGCCCCAGGGTCCCGGACACCGGGGAGCTGTTTTTT
-	-	TRBJ2-7	TRBV5-1	CASSSQAYEQYF	TGCGCCAGCAGCTCCCAGGCCTACGAGCAGTACTTC
-	-	TRBJ2-7	TRBV2	CASLLRDEQYF	TGTGCCAGCTTACTGAGGGACGAGCAGTACTTC
-	TRBD2	TRBJ2-5	TRBV6-5	CASPGRGGETQYF	TGTGCCAGCCCCGGGAGGGGAGGAGAGACCCAGTACTTC
-	-	TRBJ1-4	TRBV30	CAWGPGSNEKLFF	TGTGCCTGGGGGCCCGGATCTAATGAAAAACTGTTTTTT
few	-	TRBJ2-7	TRBV7-9	CASSLRQGSKKNEQYF	TGTGCCAGCAGCTTACGGCAGGGGAGCAAAAAAAACGAGCAGTACTTC
-	-	TRBJ2-3	TRBV6-5	CASRSTPDTQYF	TGTGCCAGCAGGAGCACGCCAGATACGCAGTATTTT
-	TRBD1	TRBJ1-1	TRBV4-2	CASSLHRGNFDLYTEAFF	TGTGCCAGCAGCCTACACAGGGGCAACTTTGATTTGTACACTGAAGCTTTCTTT
-	-	TRBJ1-1	TRBV29-1	CSVIEEWARGKAFF	TGCAGCGTTATTGAAGAATGGGCGCGGGGGAAAGCTTTCTTT
-	TRBD1	TRBJ1-4	TRBV5-1	CASSSGTANEKLFF	TGCGCCAGCAGCTCCGGGACAGCAAATGAAAAACTGTTTTTT